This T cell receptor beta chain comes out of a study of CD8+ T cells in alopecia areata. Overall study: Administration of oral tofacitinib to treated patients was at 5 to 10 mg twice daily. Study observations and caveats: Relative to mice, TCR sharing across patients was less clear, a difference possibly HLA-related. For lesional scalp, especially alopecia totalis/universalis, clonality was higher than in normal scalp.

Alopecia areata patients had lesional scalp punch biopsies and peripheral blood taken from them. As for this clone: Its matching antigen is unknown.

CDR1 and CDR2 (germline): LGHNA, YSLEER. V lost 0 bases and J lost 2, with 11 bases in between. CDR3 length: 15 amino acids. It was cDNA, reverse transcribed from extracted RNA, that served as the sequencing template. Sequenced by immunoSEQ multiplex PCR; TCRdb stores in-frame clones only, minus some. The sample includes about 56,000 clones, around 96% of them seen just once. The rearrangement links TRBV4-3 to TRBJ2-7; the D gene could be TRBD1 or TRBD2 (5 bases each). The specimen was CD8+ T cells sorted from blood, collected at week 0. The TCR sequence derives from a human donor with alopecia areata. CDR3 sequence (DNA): TGCGCCAGCAGCCAAGATACCTGGGGGACCTACGAGCAGTACTTC. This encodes CASSQDTWGTYEQYF.